A selection of T cell receptor beta chains follows, all from one sample in a study of shared clonotypes between healthy human individuals. The table came from immunoSEQ multiplex PCR; TCRdb's copy has only in-frame clones and leaves some out. Here the sample spans roughly 1.5 million clones, 98% being singletons. The sequenced material came from naive CD4+ T cells sorted from blood. Receptor source: a man aged 25-45 years in good health. Each CDR3 is given with its conserved first and last residue. A D gene is named only where the DNA matches it firmly.

V	D	J	DNA	CDR3
TRBV7-2	NA	TRBJ1-1	TGTGCCAGCAGCTTCTCTTTGTCTGAAGCTTTCTTT	CASSFSLSEAFF
TRBV5-4	TRBD2	TRBJ2-3	TGTGCCAGCAGTTCTACTAGCGCGATCATGGATACGCAGTATTTT	CASSSTSAIMDTQYF
TRBV15	NA	TRBJ2-5	TGTGCCACCAGCAGGACAGGTCGACCGGCGGAGACCCAGTACTTC	CATSRTGRPAETQYF
TRBV9	NA	TRBJ2-7	TGTGCCAGCAGCGTAGCGGGTCAGCTCTGGGGCGAGCAGTACTTC	CASSVAGQLWGEQYF
TRBV9	TRBD1	TRBJ1-2	TGTGCCAGCAGCGTAGGGACAGGGCACTATGGCTACACCTTC	CASSVGTGHYGYTF
TRBV9	NA	TRBJ2-6	TGTGCCAGCTCGAGCGTGTCTGGGGCCAACGTCCTGACTTTC	CASSSVSGANVLTF
TRBV5-1	TRBD1	TRBJ2-6	TGCGCCAGCAGCGCCGGGACAGGGTTCTCTGGGGCCAACGTCCTGACTTTC	CASSAGTGFSGANVLTF
TRBV6-6	NA	TRBJ2-1	TGTGCCAGCAGTTCGGGGGAATACAATGAGCAGTTCTTC	CASSSGEYNEQFF
TRBV5-1	NA	TRBJ2-5	TGCGCCAGCAGCATGGGAAATCAAGAGACCCAGTACTTC	CASSMGNQETQYF
TRBV9	TRBD2	TRBJ2-1	TGTGCCAGCAGCGTAATGGCGGGAGGGCCTGGTGAGCAGTTCTTC	CASSVMAGGPGEQFF
TRBV27	TRBD2	TRBJ2-1	TGTGCCAGCTGGACCGTTGGGGGCCCGGGACTAGGAATCTACAATGAGCAGTTCTTC	CASWTVGGPGLGIYNEQFF
TRBV5-4	TRBD1	TRBJ2-7	TGTGCCAGCAGCTTGGTGGACAGGGACTACGAGCAGTACTTC	CASSLVDRDYEQYF
TRBV10-1	NA	TRBJ2-7	TGCGCCAGCAGTGCAACAGGGTGGGGAGGCGAGCAGTACTTC	CASSATGWGGEQYF
TRBV5-1	NA	TRBJ2-7	TGCGCCAGCAGCTTGGCCTCCACCTACGAGCAGTACTTC	CASSLASTYEQYF
TRBV14	NA	TRBJ2-1	TGTGCCAGCAGCGTTTTGAACAGGGACGGTGAGCAGTTCTTC	CASSVLNRDGEQFF
TRBV5-1	TRBD2	TRBJ2-3	TGCGCCAGCAGCTTCGGACTAGCGGGAGGGCCGCGCACAGATACGCAGTATTTT	CASSFGLAGGPRTDTQYF
TRBV30	TRBD2	TRBJ2-7	TGTGCCTGGTCGGCGACTAGCGCGTTAGAGCAGTACTTC	CAWSATSALEQYF
TRBV19	TRBD2	TRBJ2-7	TGTGCCAGTAGTATTTCGGGGGGGGACTACGAGCAGTACTTC	CASSISGGDYEQYF